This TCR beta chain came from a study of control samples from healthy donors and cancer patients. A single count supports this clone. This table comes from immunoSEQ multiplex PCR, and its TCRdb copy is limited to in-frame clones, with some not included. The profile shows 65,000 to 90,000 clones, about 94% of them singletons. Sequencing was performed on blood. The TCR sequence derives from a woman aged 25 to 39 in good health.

This CDR3 reads CASSVDLSLEQYF. The CDR3, as DNA: TGTGCCAGCAGCGTAGACTTATCCCTTGAGCAGTACTTC. This chain joins TRBV9 and TRBJ2-7, with D hard to call. With 0 bases removed from V and 7 bases from J, the gap between germline ends came to 11 bases. The V gene's germline CDR1 is SGDLS and CDR2 YYNGEE. The CDR3 is made up of 13 amino acids.